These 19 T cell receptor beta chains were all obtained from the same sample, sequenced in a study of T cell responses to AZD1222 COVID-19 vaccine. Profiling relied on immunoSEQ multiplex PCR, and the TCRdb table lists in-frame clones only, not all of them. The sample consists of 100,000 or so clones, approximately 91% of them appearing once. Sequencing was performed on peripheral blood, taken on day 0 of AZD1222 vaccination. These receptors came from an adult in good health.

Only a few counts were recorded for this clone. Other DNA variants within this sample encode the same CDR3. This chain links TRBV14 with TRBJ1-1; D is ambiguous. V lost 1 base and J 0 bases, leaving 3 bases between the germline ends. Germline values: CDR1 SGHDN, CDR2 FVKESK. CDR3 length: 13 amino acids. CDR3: CASSQALNTEAFF. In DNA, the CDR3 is TGTGCCAGCAGCCAAGCTTTGAACACTGAAGCTTTCTTT.

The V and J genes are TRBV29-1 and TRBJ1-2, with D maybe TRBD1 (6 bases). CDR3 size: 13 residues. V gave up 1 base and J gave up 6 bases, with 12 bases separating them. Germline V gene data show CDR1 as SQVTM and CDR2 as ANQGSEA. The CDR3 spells CSVEVGGLHGYTF. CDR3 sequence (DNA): TGCAGCGTTGAAGTGGGGGGGCTCCATGGCTACACCTTC.

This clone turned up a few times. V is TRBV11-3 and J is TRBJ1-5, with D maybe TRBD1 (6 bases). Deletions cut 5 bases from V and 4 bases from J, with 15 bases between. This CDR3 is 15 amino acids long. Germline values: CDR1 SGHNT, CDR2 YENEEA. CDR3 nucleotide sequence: TGTGCCAGCAGCCCGACAGGCGGTGGGAATCAGCCCCAGCATTTT. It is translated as CASSPTGGGNQPQHF. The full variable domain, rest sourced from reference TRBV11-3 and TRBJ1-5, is EAGVVQSPRYKIIEKKQPVAFWCNPISGHNTLYWYLQNLGQGPELLIRYENEEAVDDSQLPKDRFSAERLKGVDSTLKIQPAELGDSAVYLCASSPTGGGNQPQHFGDGTRLSIL.

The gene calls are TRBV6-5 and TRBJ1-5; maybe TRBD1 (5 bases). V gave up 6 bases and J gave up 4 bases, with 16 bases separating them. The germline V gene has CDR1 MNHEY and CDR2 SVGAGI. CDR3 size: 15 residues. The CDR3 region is CASRRGRSENQPQHF. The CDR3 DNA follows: TGTGCCAGCAGGAGGGGCCGCTCGGAGAATCAGCCCCAGCATTTT.

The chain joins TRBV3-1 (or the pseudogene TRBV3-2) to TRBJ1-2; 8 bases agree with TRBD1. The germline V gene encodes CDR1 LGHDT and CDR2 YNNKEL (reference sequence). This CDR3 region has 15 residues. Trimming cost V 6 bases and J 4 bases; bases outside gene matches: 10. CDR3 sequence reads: CASSPRQGLGYGYTF. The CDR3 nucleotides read TGTGCCAGCAGTCCCCGACAGGGGTTGGGCTATGGCTACACCTTC.

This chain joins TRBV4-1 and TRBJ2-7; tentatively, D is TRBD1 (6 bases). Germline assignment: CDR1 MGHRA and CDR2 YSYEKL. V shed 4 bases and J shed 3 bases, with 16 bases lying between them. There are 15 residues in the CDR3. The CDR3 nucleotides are TGCGCCAGCAGCCCCAACGGACAGAAAAACTACGAGCAGTACTTC. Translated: CASSPNGQKNYEQYF.

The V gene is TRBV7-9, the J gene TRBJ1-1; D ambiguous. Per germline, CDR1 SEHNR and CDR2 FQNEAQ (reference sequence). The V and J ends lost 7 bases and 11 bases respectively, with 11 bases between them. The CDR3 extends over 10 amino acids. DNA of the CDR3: TGTGCCAGCACCCTAGGACCCGCTTTCTTT. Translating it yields CASTLGPAFF. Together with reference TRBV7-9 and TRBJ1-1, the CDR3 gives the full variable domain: DTGVSQNPRHKITKRGQNVTFRCDPISEHNRLYWYRQTLGQGPEFLTYFQNEAQLEKSRLLSDRFSAERPKGSFSTLEIQRTEQGDSAMYLCASTLGPAFFGQGTRLTVV.

The chain's CDR3 is CASSPQTGTYEQYF. CDR3 DNA: TGTGCCAGCAGCCCCCAAACAGGGACCTACGAGCAGTACTTC. The chain is built from TRBV6-5 and TRBJ2-7; D is possibly TRBD1 (6 bases). Trimming took off 6 bases at V and 2 bases at J, with 14 bases between the two ends. Germline CDR1 is MNHEY and CDR2 is SVGAGI. The CDR3 consists of 14 residues.

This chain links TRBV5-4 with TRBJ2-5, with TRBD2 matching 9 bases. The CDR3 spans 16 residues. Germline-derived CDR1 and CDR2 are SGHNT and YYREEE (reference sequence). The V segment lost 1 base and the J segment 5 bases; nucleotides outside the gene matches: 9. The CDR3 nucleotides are TGTGCCAGCAGCTTGCTAGCGGGGCGCCTTGGGGAGACCCAGTACTTC. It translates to CASSLLAGRLGETQYF.

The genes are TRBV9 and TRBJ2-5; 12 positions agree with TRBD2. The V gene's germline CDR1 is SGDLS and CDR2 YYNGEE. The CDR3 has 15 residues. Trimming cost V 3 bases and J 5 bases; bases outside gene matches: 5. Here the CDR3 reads CASSGRLAGEETQYF. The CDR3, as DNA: TGTGCCAGCAGCGGGCGACTAGCGGGGGAGGAGACCCAGTACTTC.

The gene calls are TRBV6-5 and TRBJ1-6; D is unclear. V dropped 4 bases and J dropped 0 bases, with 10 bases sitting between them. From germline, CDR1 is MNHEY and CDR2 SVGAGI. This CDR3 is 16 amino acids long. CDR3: CASSLVISSYNSPLHF. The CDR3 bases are TGTGCCAGCAGTTTGGTGATTAGCTCCTATAATTCACCCCTCCACTTT.

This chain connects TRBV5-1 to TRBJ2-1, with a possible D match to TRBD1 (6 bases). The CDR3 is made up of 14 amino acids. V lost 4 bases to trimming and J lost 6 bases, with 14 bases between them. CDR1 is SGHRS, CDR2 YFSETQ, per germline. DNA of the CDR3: TGCGCCAGCAGCAAAAACAGGGATTCCAATGAGCAGTTCTTC. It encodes CASSKNRDSNEQFF.

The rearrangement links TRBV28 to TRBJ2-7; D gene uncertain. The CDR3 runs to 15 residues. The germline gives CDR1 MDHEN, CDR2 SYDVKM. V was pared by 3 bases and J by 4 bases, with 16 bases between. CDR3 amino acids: CASSLGGRGTYEQYF. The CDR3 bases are TGTGCCAGCAGTTTGGGCGGACGAGGAACTTACGAGCAGTACTTC.

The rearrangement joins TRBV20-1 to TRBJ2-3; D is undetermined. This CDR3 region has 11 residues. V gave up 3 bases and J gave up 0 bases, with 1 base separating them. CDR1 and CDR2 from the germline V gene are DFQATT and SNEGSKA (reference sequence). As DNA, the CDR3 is TGCAGTGCTAGTAGCACAGATACGCAGTATTTT. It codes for CSASSTDTQYF.

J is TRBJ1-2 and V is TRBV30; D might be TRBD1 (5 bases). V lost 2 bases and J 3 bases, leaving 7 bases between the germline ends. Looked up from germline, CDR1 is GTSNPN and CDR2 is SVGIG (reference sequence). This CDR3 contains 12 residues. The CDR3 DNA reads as TGTGCCTGGAGTCGGGGGTACTATGGCTACACCTTC. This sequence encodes CAWSRGYYGYTF.

In DNA, the CDR3 is TGTGCCAGCAGCGTAGATAGCGGCTCCTACAATGAGCAGTTCTTC. Residues: CASSVDSGSYNEQFF. The chain has TRBV9 and TRBJ2-1; perhaps TRBD2 as D (6 bases). CDR1 and CDR2 from the germline V gene are SGDLS and YYNGEE. This CDR3 is built from 15 residues. Trimming took 0 bases from V and 0 from J, leaving 7 bases between them.

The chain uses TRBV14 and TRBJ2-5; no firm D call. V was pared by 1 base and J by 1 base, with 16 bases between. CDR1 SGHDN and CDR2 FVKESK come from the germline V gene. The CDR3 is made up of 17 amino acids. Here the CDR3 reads CASSQAPGSEPQETQYF. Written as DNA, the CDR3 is TGTGCCAGCAGCCAAGCCCCCGGCAGCGAACCCCAAGAGACCCAGTACTTC.

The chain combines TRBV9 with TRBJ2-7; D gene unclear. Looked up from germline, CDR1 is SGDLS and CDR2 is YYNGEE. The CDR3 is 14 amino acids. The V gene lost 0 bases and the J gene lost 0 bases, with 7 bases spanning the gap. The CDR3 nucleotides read TGTGCCAGCAGCGTAGCGACCTCCTCCTACGAGCAGTACTTC. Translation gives CASSVATSSYEQYF.

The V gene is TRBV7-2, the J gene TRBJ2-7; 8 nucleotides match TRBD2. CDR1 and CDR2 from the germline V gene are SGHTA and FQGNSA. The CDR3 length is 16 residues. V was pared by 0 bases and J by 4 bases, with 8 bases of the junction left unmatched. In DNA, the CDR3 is TGTGCCAGCAGCTTAGCTCCGCGGGGGGTAGAATACGAGCAGTACTTC. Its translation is CASSLAPRGVEYEQYF.